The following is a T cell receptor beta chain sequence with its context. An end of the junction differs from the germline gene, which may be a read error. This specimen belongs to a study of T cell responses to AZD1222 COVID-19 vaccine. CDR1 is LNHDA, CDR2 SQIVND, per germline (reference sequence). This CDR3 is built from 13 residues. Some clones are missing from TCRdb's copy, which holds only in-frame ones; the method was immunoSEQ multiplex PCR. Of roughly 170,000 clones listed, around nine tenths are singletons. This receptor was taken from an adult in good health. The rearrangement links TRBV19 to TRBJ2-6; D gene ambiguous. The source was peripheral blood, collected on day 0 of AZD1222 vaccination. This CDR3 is CASSPSEANVLTF. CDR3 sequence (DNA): TGTGCCAGTAGCCCTTCTGAGGCCAACGTCCTGACTTTC.